The 5 T cell receptor beta chains in this list originate from one sample, sequenced in a study of T-cell memory formation after mild COVID-19. One entry per CDR3 protein, called by TCRdb with MiXCR from the 5' RACE reads. Counted here are more than 75,000 distinct CDR3 sequences, 20% to 30% occurring once; the ten biggest clones make up under 55%. Sequenced material: PBMCs or a T cell subset sorted from them (not recorded which). The receptors come from a man younger than 35 who had mild COVID-19 (a few samples of this study predate the infection). Cell type and time point are not known.

This chain connects TRBV12-3 or TRBV12-4 to TRBJ1-5; 9 bases are a match to TRBD1. J was trimmed by 3 bases and V by 4 bases; bases with no gene match: 7. The CDR3 is 16 residues long. CDR3 loop: CASSYRGRGLNQPQHF. Here the CDR3 DNA reads TGTGCCAGCAGTTACAGGGGGCGAGGCCTCAATCAGCCCCAGCATTTT.

This chain uses TRBV6-2 or TRBV6-3 with TRBJ1-1; D gene unclear. Trimming removed 10 bases at V and 5 bases at J, with 11 bases between. CDR3 size: 11 residues. The V gene's germline CDR1 is MNHEY and CDR2 SVGEGT. The CDR3 DNA reads TGTGCCACCAATCCGGGTACTGAAGCTTTCTTT. Encoded protein: CATNPGTEAFF.

V is TRBV7-2 and J is TRBJ2-1, with 7 bases aligning to TRBD2. The CDR3 loop spans 16 amino acids. V dropped 3 bases and J dropped 8; count of bases not matched to a gene: 13. The germline V gene encodes CDR1 SGHTA and CDR2 FQGNSA. CDR3 loop: CASSFARGEGRDEQFF. The CDR3 DNA is TGTGCCAGCAGCTTTGCCCGGGGGGAGGGTCGTGATGAGCAGTTCTTC.

The CDR3 here is CASSYTGNYDNEQFF. CDR3 sequence (DNA): TGTGCCAGCAGTTACACAGGCAACTACGACAATGAGCAGTTCTTC. The chain has TRBV6-2 or TRBV6-3 and TRBJ2-1; TRBD1 might be the D (5 bases). There are 15 residues in the CDR3. From germline, CDR1 is MNHEY and CDR2 SVGEGT. V lost 2 bases, J lost 5 bases, and 13 bases lay in between.

The chain carries TRBV5-6 and TRBJ2-2; D not certain. V gave up 0 bases and J gave up 7 bases, with 4 bases separating them. Germline lookup yields CDR1 SGHDT and CDR2 YYEEEE. The CDR3 has 12 amino acids. The CDR3 region is CASSLDVGELFF. CDR3 DNA: TGTGCCAGCAGCTTGGATGTCGGGGAGCTGTTTTTT.